This T cell receptor beta chain was captured by sequencing in a study of blood T cell repertoires in COVID-19. Study information: Acute-phase and convalescent COVID-19 samples originated in the United States, Italy and Spain. PBMCs, B-cell-depleted T cells, or T cells provided the cDNA or gDNA that made up the material.

As processed by the authors: Reference gene primer amplification in the assay estimated nucleated cell counts. Only in-frame clones appear in the TCRdb table, and some are missing; sequencing was by immunoSEQ multiplex PCR. That table furnishes V, J and clone size, whereas the DNA furnished D and trimming. This sample carries approximately 200,000 clones, 88% of them seen once, and the ten largest clones take approximately 1.5%. The CDR3 consists of 13 residues. V was pared by 6 bases and J by 3 bases, with 5 bases of the junction left unmatched. The germline V gene encodes CDR1 LNHDA and CDR2 SQIVND (reference sequence).

The TCR originated in a man between 18 and 35 years old with active or convalescent COVID-19. The specimen sequenced was peripheral blood. J is TRBJ2-7 and V is TRBV19; TRBD2 matches 7 bases. The CDR3: CASRGGLYYEQYF. The CDR3 DNA reads TGTGCCAGTAGGGGGGGACTATACTACGAGCAGTACTTC.